These T cell receptor beta chains were read from a single sample in a study of tumor-infiltrating lymphocytes in primary liver carcinoma. TCRdb re-called the multiplex PCR reads with MiXCR, one entry per CDR3 protein. This table holds more than 150,000 distinct CDR3 sequences, 60% found once. Sequencing was carried out using peripheral blood. The receptors here all came from a man aged 40-49 years with primary liver carcinoma and hepatitis B virus infection. Each CDR3 is given with its conserved first and last residue. A D gene is named only where the DNA matches it firmly. Only part of the rows carry a size: once, few, many, or a class if the clone is expanded.

clone_size j_call v_call d_call cdr3_aa cdr3_nt
. TRBJ2-7 TRBV29-1 . CRVALVTAYEQYF TGCAGGGTTGCGTTGGTCACCGCCTACGAGCAGTACTTC
. TRBJ2-1 TRBV12-3/TRBV12-4 . CATQGGLSYNEQFF TGTGCCACCCAAGGCGGCCTCTCCTACAATGAGCAGTTCTTC
few TRBJ2-3 TRBV5-6 . CASSTAGWDTQYF TGTGCCAGCAGCACCGCGGGGTGGGATACGCAGTATTTT
few TRBJ2-5 TRBV10-3 . CAISGANTLGETQYF TGTGCCATCAGTGGGGCTAACACCCTTGGAGAGACCCAGTACTTC
. TRBJ2-1 TRBV11-2 . CASSLDRERDEQFF TGTGCCAGCAGCTTAGACAGGGAGCGAGATGAGCAGTTCTTC
. TRBJ1-2 TRBV5-6 . CASRYVSGAGGYTF TGTGCCAGCCGTTACGTTTCGGGGGCAGGTGGCTACACCTTC
few TRBJ2-2 TRBV10-2 . CASSADSRGELFF TGCGCCAGCAGTGCGGACTCCCGGGGGGAGCTGTTTTTT
. TRBJ2-3 TRBV29-1 . CSVEANTDTQYF TGCAGCGTTGAAGCTAACACAGATACGCAGTATTTT
. TRBJ2-7 TRBV11-2 TRBD2 CASSQGGLAGGPIHEQYF TGCGCCAGCAGCCAAGGTGGATTAGCGGGAGGGCCGATCCACGAGCAGTACTTC
few TRBJ2-7 TRBV12-3/TRBV12-4 TRBD1 CASSSGQTYEQYF TGTGCCAGCAGTTCGGGACAGACCTACGAGCAGTACTTC
few TRBJ2-5 TRBV6-2/TRBV6-3 . CASSLYKGGF TGTGCCAGCAGCCTTTATAAGGGGGGCTTC
. TRBJ2-1 TRBV14 . CASSPGGRNNKQFF TGTGCCAGCAGCCCCGGGGGCAGAAACAATAAGCAGTTCTTC
. TRBJ2-6 TRBV9 . CASSDNRDSGANVLTF TGTGCCAGCAGCGATAATCGGGACTCTGGGGCCAACGTCCTGACTTTC
once TRBJ1-2 TRBV29-1 . CSVLISAGYGYTF TGCAGCGTCCTGATAAGTGCGGGCTATGGCTACACCTTC
. TRBJ2-3 TRBV11-2 . CASSSTWPGTNGSPDTQYF TGTGCCAGCAGCTCGACATGGCCCGGCACTAACGGGAGCCCAGATACGCAGTATTTC
. TRBJ1-2 TRBV6-5 . CASSYVGNYGYTF TGTGCCAGCAGTTATGTGGGGAACTATGGCTACACCTTC
. TRBJ1-1 TRBV4-1 . CASRGLLKATEAFF TGCGCCAGTAGGGGTCTTTTGAAGGCCACTGAAGCTTTCTTT
. TRBJ2-1 TRBV25-1 . CASSDPLLAGGNEQFF TGTGCCAGCAGTGATCCTCTTCTAGCAGGAGGAAATGAGCAGTTCTTC
. TRBJ2-2 TRBV6-1 . CASSRGPTTGELFF TGTGCCAGCAGTCGGGGACCCACCACCGGGGAGCTGTTTTTT
. TRBJ2-1 TRBV10-3 . CAISEPKGGGEQFF TGTGCCATCAGTGAGCCTAAAGGGGGGGGGGAGCAGTTCTTC
many TRBJ1-2 TRBV29-1 . CSVLAGTPNYGYTF TGCAGCGTTCTCGCCGGGACACCTAACTATGGCTACACCTTC
. TRBJ2-7 TRBV12-3/TRBV12-4 TRBD2 CASTSSGRVYEQYF TGTGCCAGCACCTCTAGCGGGAGGGTTTACGAGCAGTACTTC
few TRBJ1-4 TRBV28 . CASTQDHNEKLFF TGTGCCAGCACGCAGGACCATAATGAAAAACTGTTTTTT
. TRBJ2-3 TRBV6-1 . CASSDRAQADTQYF TGTGCCAGCAGTGATAGGGCGCAGGCAGATACGCAGTATTTT
few TRBJ2-3 TRBV12-3/TRBV12-4 . CASSPSWEDTQYF TGTGCCAGCAGCCCTTCATGGGAGGATACGCAGTATTTT
. TRBJ2-4 TRBV6-5 TRBD1 CACSGQGIAKNIQYF TGTGCCTGCAGTGGACAGGGAATAGCCAAAAACATTCAGTACTTC
. TRBJ2-7 TRBV29-1 TRBD1 CGAETGYEQYF TGCGGCGCCGAGACAGGGTACGAGCAGTACTTC
. TRBJ1-1 TRBV5-4 . CASSPGQGMNTEAFF TGTGCCAGCAGCCCCGGGCAGGGTATGAACACTGAAGCTTTCTTT